Shown below are 5 T cell receptor beta chains from a single sample sequenced in a study of identical twins. MiXCR, run by TCRdb on the 5' RACE reads, gives a single entry per CDR3 protein. The data contain approximately 590,000 distinct CDR3 sequences, more than 9% of them seen just once; the ten biggest clones take up around 3.2%. The sample was also linked to a second study, of yellow fever vaccine responses in identical twins.

The sample comprised PBMCs. The receptors were gathered from a woman younger than 35 in good health.

This clonotype was observed at least ten times. The V call is TRBV14, the J call TRBJ2-5, with D possibly matching TRBD1 (6 bases). V was clipped by 4 bases and J by 2 bases, with 11 bases between them. The CDR3 runs to 14 residues. CDR1 and CDR2 (germline): SGHDN, FVKESK. DNA of the CDR3: TGTGCCAGCAGCCCAGGGGCACTTCAAGAGACCCAGTACTTC. This encodes CASSPGALQETQYF.

Regarding this clonotype: A read error may account for a junction end that differs from germline. This chain uses TRBV20-1 with TRBJ1-1, with 12 bases that match TRBD1. This CDR3 spans 16 amino acids. CDR1 is DFQATT, CDR2 SNEGSKA, per germline (reference sequence). For the CDR3, the DNA is TGCTGTGCTAGAGATCTCAGGGGGACAGGGGGCGCCGAAGCTTTCTTT. This codes for CCARDLRGTGGAEAFF.

This clonotype was counted many times. The chain combines TRBV9 with TRBJ1-1; TRBD1 matches at 11 bases. Germline assignment: CDR1 SGDLS and CDR2 YYNGEE. The trim removed 0 bases at V and 0 bases at J, leaving 4 bases unmatched. CDR3 length equals 17 residues. This CDR3 reads CASSVVGTGGLNTEAFF. The CDR3 region has the DNA TGTGCCAGCAGCGTAGTTGGGACAGGGGGGCTGAACACTGAAGCTTTCTTT. The whole variable domain, remainder taken from reference TRBV9 and TRBJ1-1, is DSGVTQTPKHLITATGQRVTLRCSPRSGDLSVYWYQQSLDQGLQFLIQYYNGEERAKGNILERFSAQQFPDLHSELNLSSLELGDSALYFCASSVVGTGGLNTEAFFGQGTRLTVV.

The V gene is TRBV2, the J gene TRBJ2-5; D may be TRBD1 or TRBD2 (7 bases each). The CDR3 is 13 residues long. Germline-derived CDR1 and CDR2 are SNHLY and FYNNEI. Deletions cut 8 bases from V and 2 bases from J, with 12 bases between. The CDR3 here is CASQGEGQETQYF. The CDR3 bases are TGTGCCAGCCAGGGGGAGGGTCAAGAGACCCAGTACTTC.

V gene TRBV18 combines with J gene TRBJ2-6; no clear D. The CDR3 covers 15 residues. Trimming removed 2 bases from V and 4 bases from J, with 9 bases in between. From germline, CDR1 is KGHSH and CDR2 LQKENI. CDR3 amino acids: CASSPVPSGANVLTF. The CDR3 nucleotides are TGTGCCAGCTCACCAGTTCCGTCCGGGGCCAACGTCCTGACTTTC.